This TCR beta chain stems from a study of T-cell memory formation after mild COVID-19. TCRdb reprocessed the 5' RACE reads via MiXCR and lists one record per CDR3 protein. The table includes roughly 130,000 distinct CDR3 sequences, roughly 6% detected once. Germline V gene data show CDR1 as SGHRS and CDR2 as YFSETQ. The CDR3 totals 13 residues. V lost 4 bases, J lost 5 bases, and 13 bases lay in between. This clonotype showed up many times. This chain links TRBV5-1 with TRBJ2-7, with D perhaps matching TRBD2 (6 bases). The material sequenced was PBMCs or a T cell subset sorted from them (not recorded which). The TCR comes from an adult woman who had mild COVID-19 (a few samples of this study predate the infection). Cell type and time point are not known. CDR3 nucleotide sequence: TGCGCCAGCAGCGGAGGGGATCGCCACGAGCAGTACTTC. Translation gives CASSGGDRHEQYF.